The clone carrying this T cell receptor beta chain was recorded only once. Its target is not known. The data stem from a study of shared clonotypes between healthy human individuals. TCRdb keeps only in-frame clones here, not all; method: immunoSEQ multiplex PCR. This table holds hundreds of thousands of clones, around 67% found once. Whole-study results and caveats: Although depth was large, rarefaction showed that sequencing of the sorted subsets was incomplete. Tissues were not sampled, only blood, and their repertoires likely differ. When compared with the clonotypes that were shared by all four sorted-subset donors, the non-shared clonotypes turned out to have lower generation probabilities.

The CDR3 is 13 residues long. Germline V gene data show CDR1 as MNHNS and CDR2 as SASEGT. The V and J ends lost 7 bases and 1 base respectively, with 7 bases between them. The receptor was isolated from a woman in her thirties in good health. Sequencing was done on a sample of memory CD4+ T cells sorted from blood. Documented subset: CD45RA-negative fraction. V and J are TRBV6-1 and TRBJ2-2; D not resolved. Here the CDR3 DNA reads TGTGCCAGCATGGAGCGGAACACCGGGGAGCTGTTTTTT. Translation: CASMERNTGELFF.